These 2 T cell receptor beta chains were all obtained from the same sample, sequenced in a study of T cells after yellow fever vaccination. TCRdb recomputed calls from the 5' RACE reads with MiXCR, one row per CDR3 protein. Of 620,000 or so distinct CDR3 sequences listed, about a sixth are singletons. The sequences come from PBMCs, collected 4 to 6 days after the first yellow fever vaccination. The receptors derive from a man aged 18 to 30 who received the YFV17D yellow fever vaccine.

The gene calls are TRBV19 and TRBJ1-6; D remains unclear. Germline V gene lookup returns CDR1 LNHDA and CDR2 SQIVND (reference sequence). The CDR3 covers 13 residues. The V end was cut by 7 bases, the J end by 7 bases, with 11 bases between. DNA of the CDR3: TGTGCCAGTACGGTATGGGGAAATTCACCCCTCCACTTT. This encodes CASTVWGNSPLHF. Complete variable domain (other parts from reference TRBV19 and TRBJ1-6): DGGITQSPKYLFRKEGQNVTLSCEQNLNHDAMYWYRQDPGQGLRLIYYSQIVNDFQKGDIAEGYSVSREKKESFPLTVTSAQKNPTAFYLCASTVWGNSPLHFGNGTRLTVT.

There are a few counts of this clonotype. The CDR3 nucleotides are TGTGCCAGCCTCTCTTCCTCCTACAATGAGCAGTTCTTC. Translating it yields CASLSSSYNEQFF. The chain recombines TRBV12-3 or TRBV12-4 with TRBJ2-1; unclear D gene. Between the trimmed V and J ends, which lost 8 bases and 0 bases, there was a span of 8 bases. CDR3 length: 13 residues.